The source of this T cell receptor beta chain is a study of blood T cells in healthy people across ages (dated by TCRdb to the mid-2010s). About the investigation overall: In model experiments, template switching captured about one uniquely barcoded TCR beta cDNA molecule for every two T cells. To track age-related changes in TCR beta repertoire diversity, the study relied on deep sequencing normalized with unique cDNA molecular identifiers. Donors were grouped into four age groups: young (average roughly 15 years), middle-aged (about 38), aged (62) and long-lived (around 82). To avoid experimental bias, donors of different ages were distributed randomly across sequencing lanes. Two additional independent replicas of 1 million unique cDNA reads from the same blood draw were analyzed for two donors (one aged 18 to 30 and one aged 80 or older). Broad study findings and their caveats: As age increased, observed TCR beta diversity per million T cells dropped in a roughly linear way, and a significant reduction was already evident by age 40. Bulk unsorted PBMC profiling prevented conclusive comparison of naive and antigen-experienced compartments. Compared with the aged group, more naive CD4+ T cells, fewer expanded clones and increased TCR diversity were shown by the long-lived group, suggesting age selection. The CMV infection status of donors was not known, potentially confounding age-related changes in expanded clonotypes. Total diversity estimates from one million sequenced T cells were considered lower bounds and underestimates. A strong correlation was found between observed TCR beta diversity and the percentage of naive T cells measured by flow cytometry.

The roughly 38 donors, aged about 6 to 100 years, were systemically healthy Caucasian individuals from Russia. Around 10 milliliters of peripheral blood were collected from each donor into EDTA-treated Vacutainer tubes. PBMCs were isolated by Ficoll-Paque density-gradient centrifugation, with at least 6 million obtained per sample. Total RNA, at least 6 micrograms per sample, was extracted from PBMCs with Trizol reagent. The percentages of naive CD45RAhigh/CD27high T cells were determined by flow cytometry on a PBMC aliquot from every donor. The cysteine opens and the phenylalanine closes a CDR3 of 15 amino acids. Left in the record is the CDR3 DNA by itself, 45 bases read in frame from the first base. V sheds 0 bases and J sheds 0 bases, leaving 10 bases between their ends. The CDR1 and CDR2 encoded by the germline V gene are SQVTM and ANQGSEA. A few counts support this clonotype. The clone's antigen remains unknown. One base away there is no much larger clone; base qualities are not given.

Libraries were built with 5' RACE. TCRdb lists the instrument as Illumina HiSeq 2500. A second PCR of about 6 to 12 cycles was run with a J-beta primer mix and a sample-barcoded 5' primer. A template-switch 5' adaptor carrying 12 random nucleotides introduced a unique molecular identifier onto each TCR beta cDNA molecule. At least 2.5 million CDR3-containing paired-end reads were obtained from each sample. First-strand cDNA synthesis was performed from all RNA using the Mint cDNA synthesis kit, with priming by a TRBC-specific oligonucleotide. Following uracil-DNA glycosylase treatment, all cDNA underwent a first 18-cycle PCR with the universal primers M1SS and BC2_uni_R. The authors' analysis ran thus. Each sample was normalized by randomly selecting 1 million high-quality reads, each carrying a distinct molecular identifier. Instead of being binned into consensus sequences, reads that shared molecular identifiers were thrown out. CDR3 identification, clonotype clustering and error correction used MiTCR with a Q25 quality threshold and the strictest error-elimination algorithm. A nonparametric unseen species model with Euler transformation was used to estimate lower-bound total TCR beta diversity. The public reads were run again by TCRdb, first through fastp at Q25 and then through MiXCR, and only productive beta chains were kept. Each CDR3 protein appears once, grouped with its most common genes and DNA. The V and J calls and clone size are TCRdb's, not the authors'. This sample gives around 1.7 million distinct CDR3 sequences in total; about 30% of them show up just once. Of the sample, approximately 7.7% falls within the top ten clones.

This TCR was recovered from a woman aged 25 to 39 in good health. In this chain, TRBV29-1 is recombined with TRBJ2-3, with the D gene call left open. Sequenced: blood. The encoded CDR3 is CSVEDQRRSTDTQYF. The sequenced DNA: TGCAGCGTTGAAGATCAGCGTCGTAGCACAGATACGCAGTATTTT.